These 14 T cell receptor beta chains were sequenced from one sample in a study of PD-1 blockade in classical Hodgkin lymphoma. Every patient was affected by relapse after autologous stem cell transplantation, while exposure to brentuximab vedotin was not uniform. Clones were read by immunoSEQ multiplex PCR, and TCRdb kept only the in-frame ones, dropping some. In the table there are 39,000 or so clones, about 88% of which are singletons. This specimen consisted of peripheral blood mononuclear cells (PBMCs), obtained before the second cycle of nivolumab. Source of these receptors: a human donor with classical Hodgkin lymphoma.

The chain combines TRBV2 with TRBJ1-1; D is unresolved. The CDR3 length is 13 residues. Deletions cut 2 bases from V and 5 bases from J, with 9 bases between. CDR1 and CDR2 from the germline V gene are SNHLY and FYNNEI. DNA for the CDR3: TGTGCCAGCAGTGAAAGGCGGGTGACTGAAGCTTTCTTT. Translating it yields CASSERRVTEAFF.

The chain has TRBV28 and TRBJ2-7, with D unclear. The germline gives CDR1 MDHEN, CDR2 SYDVKM. V dropped 4 bases and J dropped 4 bases, with 26 bases sitting between them. The CDR3 is 18 residues long. The DNA of the CDR3 is TGTGCCAGCAGTTATAATCTATACCCTGCTCAGAGGAGTTACGAGCAGTACTTC. Its translation is CASSYNLYPAQRSYEQYF.

This clone was observed a few times. The V call is TRBV4-2, the J call TRBJ1-5; a possible D gene is TRBD1 (5 bases). This CDR3 spans 16 amino acids. CDR1 and CDR2 (germline): LGHNA, YNFKEQ. Trimming pared 0 bases from V and 5 bases from J, leaving 14 bases between. The CDR3 DNA follows: TGTGCCAGCAGCCAAGATGGGCAGGGATGGGATCAGCCCCAGCATTTT. The encoded protein is CASSQDGQGWDQPQHF.

CDR3 sequence: CASRGISTDTQYF. CDR3 nucleotide sequence: TGTGCCAGCAGAGGTATTAGCACAGATACGCAGTATTTT. The V gene is TRBV2, the J gene TRBJ2-3; D gene ambiguous. V was pared by 6 bases and J by 0 bases, with 7 bases between. This CDR3 comprises 13 residues. Germline lookup yields CDR1 SNHLY and CDR2 FYNNEI.

J is TRBJ1-2 and V is TRBV19; perhaps TRBD1 as D (5 bases). Between the trimmed V and J ends, which lost 7 bases and 6 bases, there was a span of 12 bases. The CDR3 has 12 residues. Per the germline V gene, CDR1 is LNHDA and CDR2 is SQIVND (reference sequence). CDR3 sequence (DNA): TGTGCCAGTAACAAGGGACTGGATGGCTACACCTTC. This encodes CASNKGLDGYTF.

The genes are TRBV11-3 and TRBJ2-2; D uncertain. The CDR3 runs to 13 residues. V lost 8 bases, J lost 4 bases, and 11 bases lay in between. Germline V gene lookup returns CDR1 SGHNT and CDR2 YENEEA. CDR3 in DNA: TGTGCCAGCTCCGTTTCGGGCACCGGGGAGCTGTTTTTT. This codes for CASSVSGTGELFF.

This clone is termed medium-sized (0.01 to 0.1%). The rearrangement links TRBV14 to TRBJ1-1, with 8 positions matching TRBD1. This CDR3 has 15 amino acids. The germline CDR1 and CDR2 sequences are SGHDN and FVKESK. V shed 3 bases, J shed 0 bases, and the junction held 3 bases outside the gene matches. CDR3 sequence: CASSQQGALNTEAFF. The CDR3 region has the DNA TGTGCCAGCAGCCAGCAGGGGGCCTTGAACACTGAAGCTTTCTTT.

The genes are TRBV9 and TRBJ2-2; 9 bases are shared with TRBD1. This CDR3 contains 19 residues. The germline gives CDR1 SGDLS, CDR2 YYNGEE. Trimming cost V 1 base and J 1 base; bases outside gene matches: 11. The CDR3 DNA sequence: TGTGCCAGCAGCGTATCGCATTTCCCGGGACAGGGGAACACCGGGGAGCTGTTTTTT. Its translation: CASSVSHFPGQGNTGELFF.

This chain links TRBV4-1 with TRBJ1-2, with D uncertain. The CDR3 length is 13 residues. Trimming shortened V by 4 bases and J by 2 bases, and 8 bases separated the two germline ends. Germline values: CDR1 MGHRA, CDR2 YSYEKL. Written as DNA, the CDR3 is TGCGCCAGCAGCCCTAGGGAAAACTATGGCTACACCTTC. Translating gives CASSPRENYGYTF.

The table lists this clone with a few counts. The CDR3 reads CASSEGDRLNEQYF. In nucleotides, the CDR3 is TGTGCCAGCAGTGAAGGGGACAGACTCAACGAGCAGTACTTC. The chain carries TRBV6-1 and TRBJ2-7, with TRBD1 identical over 7 bases. This CDR3 region has 14 residues. V dropped 1 base and J dropped 5; count of bases not matched to a gene: 5. Germline V gene data show CDR1 as MNHNS and CDR2 as SASEGT.

By sample share, this clone is medium-sized. Other DNA variants within this sample encode the same CDR3. J is TRBJ1-5 and V is TRBV27, with D possibly being TRBD1 (5 bases). The germline V and J ends were trimmed by 4 bases and 6 bases, with 10 bases remaining between them. The CDR3 has 13 residues. CDR1 MNHEY and CDR2 SMNVEV come from the germline V gene (reference sequence). Written as DNA, the CDR3 is TGTGCCAGCAGTTGGGGACGGGGTCAGCCCCAGCATTTT. Translated: CASSWGRGQPQHF.

The V gene is TRBV2, the J gene TRBJ2-4; D is possibly TRBD2 (6 bases). This CDR3 contains 18 residues. Germline V gene data show CDR1 as SNHLY and CDR2 as FYNNEI. Between the trimmed V and J ends, which lost 1 base and 3 bases, there was a span of 19 bases. The CDR3 protein is CASSEEGLPTSGKNIQYF. The CDR3 DNA follows: TGTGCCAGCAGTGAAGAGGGACTCCCTACGTCAGGCAAAAACATTCAGTACTTC.

CDR3 protein: CASGASGLETQYF. For the CDR3, the DNA is TGTGCCTCGGGGGCGTCAGGGTTGGAGACCCAGTACTTC. The V call is TRBV10-3, the J call TRBJ2-5; either TRBD1 or TRBD2 may fit D (6 bases each). From germline, CDR1 is ENHRY and CDR2 SYGVKD. V lost 11 bases to trimming and J lost 5 bases, with 18 bases between them. The CDR3 is 13 residues long.

The rearrangement joins TRBV11-1 to TRBJ2-5; tentative D call: TRBD2 (6 bases). V was pared by 3 bases and J by 3 bases, with 17 bases between. This CDR3 region has 16 residues. Germline V gene sequence: CDR1 SGHAT, CDR2 FQDESV (reference sequence). The CDR3 nucleotides are TGTGCCAGCAGCTTTACTAGCAGGCCGCAGAAAGAGACCCAGTACTTC. Translated, it gives CASSFTSRPQKETQYF.